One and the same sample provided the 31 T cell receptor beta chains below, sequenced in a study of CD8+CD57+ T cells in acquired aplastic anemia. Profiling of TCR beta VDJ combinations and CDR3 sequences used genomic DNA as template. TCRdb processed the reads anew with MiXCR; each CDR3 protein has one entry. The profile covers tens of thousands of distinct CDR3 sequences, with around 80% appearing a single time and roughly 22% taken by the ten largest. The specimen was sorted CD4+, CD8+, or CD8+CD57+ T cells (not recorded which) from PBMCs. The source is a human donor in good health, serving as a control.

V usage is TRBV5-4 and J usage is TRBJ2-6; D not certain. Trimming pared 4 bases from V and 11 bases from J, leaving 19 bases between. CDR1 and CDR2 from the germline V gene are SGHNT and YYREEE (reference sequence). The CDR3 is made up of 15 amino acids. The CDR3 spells CASSLGILGSDVLTF. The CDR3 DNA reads TGTGCCAGCAGCCTAGGGATTCTAGGTTCGGACGTCCTGACTTTC.

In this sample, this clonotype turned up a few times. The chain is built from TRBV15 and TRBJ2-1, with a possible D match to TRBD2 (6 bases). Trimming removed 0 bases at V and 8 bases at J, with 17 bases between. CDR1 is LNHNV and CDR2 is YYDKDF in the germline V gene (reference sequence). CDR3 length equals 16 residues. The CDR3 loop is CATSRDRRGLFHEQFF. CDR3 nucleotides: TGTGCCACCAGCAGAGATCGGAGGGGTCTGTTTCATGAGCAGTTCTTC. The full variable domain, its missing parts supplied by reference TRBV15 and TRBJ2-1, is DAMVIQNPRYQVTQFGKPVTLSCSQTLNHNVMYWYQQKSSQAPKLLFHYYDKDFNNEADTPDNFQSRRPNTSFCFLDIRSPGLGDTAMYLCATSRDRRGLFHEQFFGPGTRLTVL.

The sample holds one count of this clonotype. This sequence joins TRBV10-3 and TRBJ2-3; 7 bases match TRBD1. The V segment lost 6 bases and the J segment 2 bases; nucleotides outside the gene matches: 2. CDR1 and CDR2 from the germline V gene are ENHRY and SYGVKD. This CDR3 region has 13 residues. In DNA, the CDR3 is TGTGCCATCAGGGGGACAGACACAGATACGCAGTATTTT. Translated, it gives CAIRGTDTDTQYF.

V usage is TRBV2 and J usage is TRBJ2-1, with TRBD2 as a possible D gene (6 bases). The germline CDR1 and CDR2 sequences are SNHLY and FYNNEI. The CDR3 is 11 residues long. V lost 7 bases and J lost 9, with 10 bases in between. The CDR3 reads CASKEEGEQFF. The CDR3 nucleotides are TGTGCCAGCAAGGAGGAGGGTGAGCAGTTCTTC.

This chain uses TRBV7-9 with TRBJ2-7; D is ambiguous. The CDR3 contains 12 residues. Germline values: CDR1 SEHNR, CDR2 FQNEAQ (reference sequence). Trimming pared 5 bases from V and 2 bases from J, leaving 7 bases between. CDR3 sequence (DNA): TGTGCCAGCAGCCTTGTCGCCTACGAGCAGTACTTC. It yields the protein CASSLVAYEQYF.

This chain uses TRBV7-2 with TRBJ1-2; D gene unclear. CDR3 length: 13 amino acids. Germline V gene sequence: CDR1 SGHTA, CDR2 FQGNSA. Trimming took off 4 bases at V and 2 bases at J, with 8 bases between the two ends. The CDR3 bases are TGTGCCAGCAGCTCCGGGATCAACTATGGCTACACCTTC. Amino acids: CASSSGINYGYTF.

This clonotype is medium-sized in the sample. CDR3: CASSLGGATEAFF. The CDR3 DNA reads TGTGCCAGCAGCTTAGGAGGGGCGACTGAAGCTTTCTTT. The rearrangement uses TRBV7-8 and TRBJ1-1; D possibly corresponds to TRBD1 (5 bases). Germline V gene lookup returns CDR1 SGHVS and CDR2 FQNEAQ. V lost 1 base and J lost 5, with 8 bases in between. The CDR3 spans 13 residues.

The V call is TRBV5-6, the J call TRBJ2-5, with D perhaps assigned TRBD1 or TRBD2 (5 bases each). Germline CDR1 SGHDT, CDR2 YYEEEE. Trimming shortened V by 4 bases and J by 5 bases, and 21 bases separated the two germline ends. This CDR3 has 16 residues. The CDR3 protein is CASSLGTASRGETQYF. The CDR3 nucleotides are TGTGCCAGCAGCCTCGGGACGGCTAGTAGAGGGGAGACCCAGTACTTC. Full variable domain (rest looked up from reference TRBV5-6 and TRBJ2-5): DAGVTQSPTHLIKTRGQQVTLRCSPKSGHDTVSWYQQALGQGPQFIFQYYEEEERQRGNFPDRFSGHQFPNYSSELNVNALLLGDSALYLCASSLGTASRGETQYFGPGTRLLVL.

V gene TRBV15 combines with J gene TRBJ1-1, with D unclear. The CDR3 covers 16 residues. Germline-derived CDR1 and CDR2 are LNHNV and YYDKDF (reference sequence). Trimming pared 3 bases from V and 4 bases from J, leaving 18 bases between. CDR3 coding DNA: TGTGCCACCAGCAGGAAAGGAAGGGAGGTTGGCACTGAAGCTTTCTTT. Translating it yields CATSRKGREVGTEAFF.

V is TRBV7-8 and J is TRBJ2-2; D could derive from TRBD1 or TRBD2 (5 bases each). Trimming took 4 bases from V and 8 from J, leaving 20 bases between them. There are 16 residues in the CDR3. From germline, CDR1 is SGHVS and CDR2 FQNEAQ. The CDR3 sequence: CASSWLGTNGVGELFF. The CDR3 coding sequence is TGTGCCAGCAGCTGGTTGGGGACGAACGGGGTTGGGGAGCTGTTTTTT.

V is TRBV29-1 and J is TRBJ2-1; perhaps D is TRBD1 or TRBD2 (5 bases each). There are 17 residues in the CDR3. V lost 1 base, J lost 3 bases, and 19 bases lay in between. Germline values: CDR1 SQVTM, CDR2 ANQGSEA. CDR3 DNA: TGCAGCGTTGAAGGGGCCCCGGGGCCGGCGGTCTACAATGAGCAGTTCTTC. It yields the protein CSVEGAPGPAVYNEQFF.

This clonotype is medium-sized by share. The CDR3 is CASSLPVAGQGKDGYTF. Here the CDR3 DNA reads TGTGCCAGCAGTCTTCCGGTGGCGGGACAGGGTAAAGATGGCTACACCTTC. This chain uses TRBV7-9 with TRBJ1-2; TRBD1 matches 9 bases. Germline V gives CDR1 SEHNR, CDR2 FQNEAQ (reference sequence). The CDR3 runs 17 residues. Trimming removed 6 bases from V and 6 bases from J; junction bases left unmatched: 17.

CDR3 sequence: CASSGGGTDTQYF. The CDR3 nucleotides read TGCGCCAGCAGCGGTGGGGGCACAGATACGCAGTATTTT. The V gene is TRBV10-1, the J gene TRBJ2-3; D is uncertain. Germline V lookup: CDR1 WNHNN, CDR2 SYGVQD (reference sequence). CDR3 length equals 13 residues. V dropped 6 bases and J dropped 1 base, with 8 bases sitting between them.

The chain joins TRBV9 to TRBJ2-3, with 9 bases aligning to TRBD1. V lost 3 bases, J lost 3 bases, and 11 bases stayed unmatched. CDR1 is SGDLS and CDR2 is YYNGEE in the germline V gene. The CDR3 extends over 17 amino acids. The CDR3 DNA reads TGTGCCAGCAGCGGACGACAGGGGGTTAGGTGGACAGATACGCAGTATTTT. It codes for CASSGRQGVRWTDTQYF.

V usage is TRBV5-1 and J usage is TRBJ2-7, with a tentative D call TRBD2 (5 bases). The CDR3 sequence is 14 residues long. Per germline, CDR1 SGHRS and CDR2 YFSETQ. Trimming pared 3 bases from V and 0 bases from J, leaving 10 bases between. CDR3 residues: CASSSGINSYEQYF. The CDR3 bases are TGCGCCAGCAGCTCCGGGATAAACTCCTACGAGCAGTACTTC.

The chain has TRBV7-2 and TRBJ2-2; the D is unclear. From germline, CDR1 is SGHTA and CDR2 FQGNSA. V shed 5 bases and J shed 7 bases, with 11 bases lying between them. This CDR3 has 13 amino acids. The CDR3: CASSLHKDGELFF. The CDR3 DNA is TGTGCCAGCAGCCTCCACAAGGACGGGGAGCTGTTTTTT.

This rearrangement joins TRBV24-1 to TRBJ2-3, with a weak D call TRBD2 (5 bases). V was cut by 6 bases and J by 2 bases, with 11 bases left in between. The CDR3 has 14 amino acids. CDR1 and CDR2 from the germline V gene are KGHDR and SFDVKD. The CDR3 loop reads CATSLSGPTDTQYF. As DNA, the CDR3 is TGTGCCACCAGTTTGAGCGGACCCACAGATACGCAGTATTTT.

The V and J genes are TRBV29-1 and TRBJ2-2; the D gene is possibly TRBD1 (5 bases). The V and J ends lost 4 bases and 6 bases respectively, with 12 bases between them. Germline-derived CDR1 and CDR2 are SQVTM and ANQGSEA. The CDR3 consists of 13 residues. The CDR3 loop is CSVGQGDAGELFF. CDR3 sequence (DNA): TGCAGCGTTGGGCAGGGTGACGCCGGGGAGCTGTTTTTT.

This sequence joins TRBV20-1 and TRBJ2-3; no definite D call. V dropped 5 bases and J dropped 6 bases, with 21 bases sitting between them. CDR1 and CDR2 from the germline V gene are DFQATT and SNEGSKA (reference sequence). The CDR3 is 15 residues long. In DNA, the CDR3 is TGCAGTGCTGACCCGGGCGAGGTCAATGGGGATACGCAGTATTTT. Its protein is CSADPGEVNGDTQYF.

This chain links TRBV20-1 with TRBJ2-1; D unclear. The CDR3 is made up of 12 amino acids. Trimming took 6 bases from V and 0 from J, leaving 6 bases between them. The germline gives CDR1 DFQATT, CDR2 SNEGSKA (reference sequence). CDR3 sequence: CSAASSYNEQFF. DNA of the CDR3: TGCAGTGCGGCGAGCTCCTACAATGAGCAGTTCTTC.

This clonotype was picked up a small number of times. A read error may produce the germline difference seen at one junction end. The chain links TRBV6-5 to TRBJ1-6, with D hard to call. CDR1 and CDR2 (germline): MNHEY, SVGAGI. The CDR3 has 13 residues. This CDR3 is CASSLSRNSPLHF. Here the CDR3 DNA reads TGTGCCAGCAGTTTATCCAGAAATTCGCCCCTCCACTTT.

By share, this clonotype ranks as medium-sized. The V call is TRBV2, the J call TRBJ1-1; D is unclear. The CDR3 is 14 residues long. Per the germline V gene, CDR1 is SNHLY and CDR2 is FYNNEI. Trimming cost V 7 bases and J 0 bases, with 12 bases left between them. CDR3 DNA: TGTGCCAGCAAGGCGTGGGTTGTGAACACTGAAGCTTTCTTT. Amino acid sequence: CASKAWVVNTEAFF. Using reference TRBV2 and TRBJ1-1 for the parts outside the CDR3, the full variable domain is EPEVTQTPSHQVTQMGQEVILRCVPISNHLYFYWYRQILGQKVEFLVSFYNNEISEKSEIFDDQFSVERPDGSNFTLKIRSTKLEDSAMYFCASKAWVVNTEAFFGQGTRLTVV.

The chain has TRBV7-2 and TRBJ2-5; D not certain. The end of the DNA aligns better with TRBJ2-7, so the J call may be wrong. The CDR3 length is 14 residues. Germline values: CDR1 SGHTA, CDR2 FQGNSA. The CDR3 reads CASSSTPGSAEQYF. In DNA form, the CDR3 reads TGTGCCAGCAGCTCCACCCCAGGTTCGGCCGAGCAGTACTTC.

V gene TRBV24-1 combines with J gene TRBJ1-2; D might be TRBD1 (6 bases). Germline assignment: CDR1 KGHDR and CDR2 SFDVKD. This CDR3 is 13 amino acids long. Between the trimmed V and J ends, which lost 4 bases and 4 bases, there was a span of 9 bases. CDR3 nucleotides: TGTGCCACCAGTGAGGGCAGGGGCTATGGCTACACCTTC. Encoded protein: CATSEGRGYGYTF.

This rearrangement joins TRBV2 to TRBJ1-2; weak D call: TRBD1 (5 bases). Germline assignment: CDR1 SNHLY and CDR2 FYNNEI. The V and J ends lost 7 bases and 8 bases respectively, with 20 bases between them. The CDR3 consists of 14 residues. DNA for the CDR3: TGTGCCAGCATGCCCGGGACGGTAACGGGGGGCTACACCTTC. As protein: CASMPGTVTGGYTF.

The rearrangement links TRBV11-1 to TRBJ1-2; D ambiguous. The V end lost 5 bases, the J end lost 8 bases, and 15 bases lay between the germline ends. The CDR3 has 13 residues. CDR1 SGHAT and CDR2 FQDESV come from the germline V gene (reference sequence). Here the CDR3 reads CASSRRDYRGYTF. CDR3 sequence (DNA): TGTGCCAGCAGCCGGAGGGATTATCGCGGCTACACCTTC.

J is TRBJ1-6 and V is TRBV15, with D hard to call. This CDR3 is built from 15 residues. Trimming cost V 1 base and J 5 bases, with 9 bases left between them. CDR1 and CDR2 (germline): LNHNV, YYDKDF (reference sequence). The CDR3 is CATSRAAGDNSPLHF. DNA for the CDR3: TGTGCCACCAGCAGAGCGGCAGGCGATAATTCACCCCTCCACTTT.

The CDR3: CASSLTGTRSTDTQYF. For the CDR3, the DNA is TGTGCCAGCAGTTTAACCGGGACTAGGAGCACAGATACGCAGTATTTT. The chain joins TRBV12-3 or TRBV12-4 to TRBJ2-3; 8 nucleotides match TRBD2. V shed 2 bases, J shed 0 bases, and the junction held 4 bases outside the gene matches. The CDR3 has 16 residues.

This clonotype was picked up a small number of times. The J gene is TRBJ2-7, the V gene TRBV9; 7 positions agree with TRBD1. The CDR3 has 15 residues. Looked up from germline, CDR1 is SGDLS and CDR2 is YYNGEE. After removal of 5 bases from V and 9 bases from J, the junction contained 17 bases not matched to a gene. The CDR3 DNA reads TGTGCCAGCAGTGAAGCGGCAGGACAGGCCTTTCGGCAGTACTTC. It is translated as CASSEAAGQAFRQYF.

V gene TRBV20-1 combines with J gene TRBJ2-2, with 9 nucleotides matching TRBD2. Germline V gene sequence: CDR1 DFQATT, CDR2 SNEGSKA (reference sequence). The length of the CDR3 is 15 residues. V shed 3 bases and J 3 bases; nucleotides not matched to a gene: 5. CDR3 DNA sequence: TGCAGTGCTAGTCGCGGGGGGGCCCACACCGGGGAGCTGTTTTTT. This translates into CSASRGGAHTGELFF.

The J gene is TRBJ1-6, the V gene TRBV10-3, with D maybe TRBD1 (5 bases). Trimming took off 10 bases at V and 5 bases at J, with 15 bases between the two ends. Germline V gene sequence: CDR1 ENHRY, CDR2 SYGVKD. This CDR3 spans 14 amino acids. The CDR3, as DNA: TGTGCCACCCAGGGTAGAGTCGATAATTCACCCCTCCACTTT. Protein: CATQGRVDNSPLHF.